This T cell receptor (beta chain) originates from a study of T and B cells in COVID-19 patients. Study-wide context: Blood was sampled from COVID-19 patients who were either actively infected or recovered. Recovered patients mostly had mild to moderate COVID-19 managed as outpatients.

Blood genomic DNA input for TRB amplification was about 220-500 ng. TRB rearrangements were amplified by multiplex PCR with BIOMED2 TRB-A/B primers. From the multiplex PCR reads, TCRdb called clonotypes with MiXCR, one entry per CDR3 protein. The sample includes tens of thousands of distinct CDR3 sequences, approximately 30% of them seen just once. The CDR3 is 13 residues long. Per germline, CDR1 SGHNT and CDR2 YYREEE (reference sequence). Trimming cost V 4 bases and J 9 bases, with 14 bases left between them. Study results and limitations: Patients with COVID-19 reportedly showed strongly skewed T cell receptor beta variable and joining gene usage. At recovery TRB diversity and richness exceeded healthy donors, after highly clonal active COVID-19 repertoires.

A note on this clonotype: Its antigen is not known.

The chain employs TRBV5-4 and TRBJ2-4; the D is unclear. Sequencing was performed on blood. The TCR was taken from a human donor who had recovered from COVID-19. CDR3 DNA: TGTGCCAGCAGCGCTGGATGGTTTTCCATTCAGTACTTC. Translating it yields CASSAGWFSIQYF.